This T cell receptor (beta chain) is drawn from a study of CD8+CD57+ T cells in acquired aplastic anemia (dated by TCRdb to 2016 to 2018). Background on the whole study: A mean of approximately 3 ug of DNA, ranging from about 0.19 to 27.4 ug, was extracted from sorted CD4+ and CD8+ cells. CD8+CD57+ expansion was defined as frequency above the mean frequency observed in healthy subjects.

Profiling of TCR beta VDJ combinations and CDR3 sequences used genomic DNA as the template. An Illumina HiSeq 2000 was the platform used for TCR repertoire sequencing. Processing in the source paper ran as follows. Repertoire assessment relied on Simpson's diversity index, CDR3 size and DJ length profiles, and TRBV/TRBJ rearrangement plots. The immunodominant clone was defined as the most abundant DNA sequence in deep sequencing data. CDR3 amino acid sequences were checked for sharing between subjects and were compared against published repertoires and the VDJdb database. TCRdb passed the public sequencing reads through fastp at Q25 and MiXCR, retaining productive beta sequences. All rows with the same CDR3 protein become a single entry with the most common DNA and genes. TCRdb's processing, not the authors' own work, is the source of the V and J calls. This sample comprises about 220,000 distinct CDR3 sequences, about 44% of them detected only once. The top ten constitute about 8.3% of the sample.

Expansion of CD8+CD57+ cells had been shown by flow cytometry in the patients chosen for sequencing. Severe acquired aplastic anemia was diagnosed in all patients according to International Study of Aplastic Anemia and Agranulocytosis and Camitta criteria. No patient had received any therapy when blood was sampled. In the study, sorted CD4+ and CD8+ blood T cells from patients with severe aplastic anemia and from healthy subjects underwent deep sequencing of TCR repertoires. Patients were enrolled in the USA under clinicaltrials.gov protocols 00001620, 01623167, 00001397, 00071045, 00081523 and 00961064. Ficoll-Paque density gradient centrifugation was used to isolate peripheral blood mononuclear cells. Before DNA was extracted, CD4+ and CD8+ T cells were sorted using either FACS or magnetic beads. Overall study results and their limits: Roughly 30 CD8+ CDR3 sequences were shared between patients and controls but appeared highly expressed in patients and within their immunodominant clones. Between patients and healthy controls, no significant difference in CD8+ Simpson's diversity was found (P=0.060).

Trimming removed 7 bases from V and 5 bases from J, leaving 14 bases between the germline ends. CDR1 and CDR2 are read off the germline V gene as SNHLY and FYNNEI. Reading from cysteine to phenylalanine, the CDR3 counts 13 amino acids. CDR3 DNA only is kept here, 39 bases in frame from base 1. This clonotype was counted ten times or more. There is no known antigen for this receptor. Base qualities are missing; no much larger clone stands one base away. Material: sorted CD4+, CD8+, or CD8+CD57+ T cells (not recorded which) from PBMCs. The TCR sequence derives from a human donor with aplastic anemia. Here the chain combines TRBV2 and TRBJ1-2; TRBD1 is a weak D gene call, 6 bases matching. CDR3 sequence: CASTGGPIYGYTF. The DNA sequence is TGTGCCAGCACCGGGGGGCCGATATATGGCTACACCTTC. The CDR3 plus the reference TRBV2 and TRBJ1-2 genes for the other parts give the full variable domain: EPEVTQTPSHQVTQMGQEVILRCVPISNHLYFYWYRQILGQKVEFLVSFYNNEISEKSEIFDDQFSVERPDGSNFTLKIRSTKLEDSAMYFCASTGGPIYGYTFGSGTRLTVV.